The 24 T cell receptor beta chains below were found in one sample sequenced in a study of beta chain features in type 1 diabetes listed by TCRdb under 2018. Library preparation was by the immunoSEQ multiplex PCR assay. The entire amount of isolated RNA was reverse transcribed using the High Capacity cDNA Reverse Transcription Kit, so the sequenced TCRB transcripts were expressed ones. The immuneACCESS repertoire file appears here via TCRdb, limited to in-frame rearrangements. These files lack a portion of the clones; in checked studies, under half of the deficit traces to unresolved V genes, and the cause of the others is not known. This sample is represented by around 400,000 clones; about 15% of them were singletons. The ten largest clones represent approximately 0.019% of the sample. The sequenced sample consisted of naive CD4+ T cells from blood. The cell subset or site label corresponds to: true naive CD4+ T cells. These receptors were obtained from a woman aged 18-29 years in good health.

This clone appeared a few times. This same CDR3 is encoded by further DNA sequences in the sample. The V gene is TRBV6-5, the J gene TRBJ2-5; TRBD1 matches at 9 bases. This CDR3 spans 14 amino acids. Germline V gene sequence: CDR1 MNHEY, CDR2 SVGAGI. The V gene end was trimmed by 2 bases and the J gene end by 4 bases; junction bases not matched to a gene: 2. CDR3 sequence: CASSYGTGRETQYF. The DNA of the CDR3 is TGTGCCAGCAGTTACGGGACAGGGCGAGAGACCCAGTACTTC.

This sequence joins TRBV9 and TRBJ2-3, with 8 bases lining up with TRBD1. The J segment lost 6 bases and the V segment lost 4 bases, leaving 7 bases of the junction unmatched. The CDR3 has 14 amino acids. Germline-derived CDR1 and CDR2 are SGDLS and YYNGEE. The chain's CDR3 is CASSPGTGGDTQYF. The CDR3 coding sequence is TGTGCCAGCAGCCCCGGGACAGGTGGGGATACGCAGTATTTT.

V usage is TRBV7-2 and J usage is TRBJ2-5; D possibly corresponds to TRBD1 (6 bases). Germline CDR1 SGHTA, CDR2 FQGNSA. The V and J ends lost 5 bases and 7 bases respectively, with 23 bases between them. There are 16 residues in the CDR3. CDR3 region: CASSQTRWGQVVTQYF. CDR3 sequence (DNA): TGTGCCAGCAGCCAAACCAGATGGGGGCAGGTCGTGACCCAGTACTTC.

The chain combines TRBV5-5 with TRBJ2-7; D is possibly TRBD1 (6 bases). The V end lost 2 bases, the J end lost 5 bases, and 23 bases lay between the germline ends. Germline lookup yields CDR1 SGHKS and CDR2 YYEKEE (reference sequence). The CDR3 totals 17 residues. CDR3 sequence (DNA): TGTGCCAGCAGCTTCCTTAAGTCGACAGGTGGTTTGGACGAGCAGTACTTC. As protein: CASSFLKSTGGLDEQYF. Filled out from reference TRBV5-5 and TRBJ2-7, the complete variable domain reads DAGVTQSPTHLIKTRGQQVTLRCSPISGHKSVSWYQQVLGQGPQFIFQYYEKEERGRGNFPDRFSARQFPNYSSELNVNALLLGDSALYLCASSFLKSTGGLDEQYFGPGTRLTVT.

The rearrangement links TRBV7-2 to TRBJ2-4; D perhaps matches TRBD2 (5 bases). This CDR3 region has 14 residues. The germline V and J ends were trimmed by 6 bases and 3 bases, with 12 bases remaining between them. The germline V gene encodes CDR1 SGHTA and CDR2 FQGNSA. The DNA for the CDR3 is TGTGCCAGCAGGGGGATCGAGGGCAAAAACATTCAGTACTTC. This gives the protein CASRGIEGKNIQYF.

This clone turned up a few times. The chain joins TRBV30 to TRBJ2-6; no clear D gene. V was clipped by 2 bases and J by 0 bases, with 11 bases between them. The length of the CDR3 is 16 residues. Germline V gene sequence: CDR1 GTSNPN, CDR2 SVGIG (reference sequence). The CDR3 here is CAWSSVTYSGANVLTF. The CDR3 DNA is TGTGCCTGGAGTTCTGTCACCTACTCTGGGGCCAACGTCCTGACTTTC.

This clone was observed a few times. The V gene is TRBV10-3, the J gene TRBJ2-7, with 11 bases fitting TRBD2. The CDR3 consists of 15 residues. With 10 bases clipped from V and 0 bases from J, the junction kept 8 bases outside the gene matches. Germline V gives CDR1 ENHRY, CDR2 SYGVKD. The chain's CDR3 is CATTSGSGSSYEQYF. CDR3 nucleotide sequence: TGTGCCACTACTAGCGGGAGTGGCAGCTCCTACGAGCAGTACTTC.

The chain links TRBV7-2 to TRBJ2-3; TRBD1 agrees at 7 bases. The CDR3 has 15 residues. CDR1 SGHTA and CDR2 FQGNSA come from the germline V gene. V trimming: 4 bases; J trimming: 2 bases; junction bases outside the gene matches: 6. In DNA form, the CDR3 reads TGTGCCAGCAGCTCGGGACAGAGGTTCACAGATACGCAGTATTTT. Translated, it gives CASSSGQRFTDTQYF.

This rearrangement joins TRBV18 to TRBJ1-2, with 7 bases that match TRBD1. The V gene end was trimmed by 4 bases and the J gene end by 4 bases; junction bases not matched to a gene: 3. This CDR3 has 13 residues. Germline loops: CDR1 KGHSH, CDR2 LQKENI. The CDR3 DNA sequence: TGTGCCAGCTCACAGGGACAGATCTATGGCTACACCTTC. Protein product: CASSQGQIYGYTF.

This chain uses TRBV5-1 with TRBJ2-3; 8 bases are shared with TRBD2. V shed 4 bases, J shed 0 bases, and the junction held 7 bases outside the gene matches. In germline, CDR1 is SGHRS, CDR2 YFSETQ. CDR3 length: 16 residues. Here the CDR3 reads CASSIQTSGSTDTQYF. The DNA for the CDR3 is TGCGCCAGCAGCATTCAAACTAGCGGAAGCACAGATACGCAGTATTTT.

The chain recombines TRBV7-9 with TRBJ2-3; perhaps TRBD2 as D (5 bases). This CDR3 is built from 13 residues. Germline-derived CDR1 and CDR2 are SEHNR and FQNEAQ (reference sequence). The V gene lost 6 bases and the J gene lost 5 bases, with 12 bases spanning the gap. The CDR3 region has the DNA TGTGCCAGCAGGCTTACAACTAGAGATACGCAGTATTTT. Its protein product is CASRLTTRDTQYF.

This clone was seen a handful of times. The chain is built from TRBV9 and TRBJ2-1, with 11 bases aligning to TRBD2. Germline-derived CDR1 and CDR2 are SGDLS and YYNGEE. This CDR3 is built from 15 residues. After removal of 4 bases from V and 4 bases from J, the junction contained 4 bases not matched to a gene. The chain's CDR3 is CASSSTSGRYNEQFF. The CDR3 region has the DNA TGTGCCAGCAGCTCAACTAGCGGGAGATACAATGAGCAGTTCTTC.

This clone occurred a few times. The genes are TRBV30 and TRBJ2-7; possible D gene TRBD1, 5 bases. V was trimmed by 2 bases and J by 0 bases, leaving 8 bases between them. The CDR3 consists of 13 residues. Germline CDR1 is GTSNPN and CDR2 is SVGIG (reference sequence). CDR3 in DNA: TGTGCCTGGAGTACAGGACACTCCTACGAGCAGTACTTC. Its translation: CAWSTGHSYEQYF.

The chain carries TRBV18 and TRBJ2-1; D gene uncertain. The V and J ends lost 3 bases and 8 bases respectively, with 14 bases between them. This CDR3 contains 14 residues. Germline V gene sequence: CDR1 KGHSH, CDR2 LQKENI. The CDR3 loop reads CASSPGSAEDEQFF. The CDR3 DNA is TGTGCCAGCTCACCGGGTTCTGCAGAGGATGAGCAGTTCTTC.

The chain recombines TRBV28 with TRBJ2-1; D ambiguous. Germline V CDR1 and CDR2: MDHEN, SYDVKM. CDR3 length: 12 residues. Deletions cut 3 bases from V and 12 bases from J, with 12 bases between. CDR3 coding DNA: TGTGCCAGCAGTTTTAGTCTCCGGGTGCAGTTCTTC. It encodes CASSFSLRVQFF.

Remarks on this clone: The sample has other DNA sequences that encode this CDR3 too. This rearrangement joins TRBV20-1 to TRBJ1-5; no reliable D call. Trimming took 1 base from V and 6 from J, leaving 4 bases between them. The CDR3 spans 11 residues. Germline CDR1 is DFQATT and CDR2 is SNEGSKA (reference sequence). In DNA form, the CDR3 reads TGCAGTGCTAGAGGAGGTCAGCCCCAGCATTTT. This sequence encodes CSARGGQPQHF.

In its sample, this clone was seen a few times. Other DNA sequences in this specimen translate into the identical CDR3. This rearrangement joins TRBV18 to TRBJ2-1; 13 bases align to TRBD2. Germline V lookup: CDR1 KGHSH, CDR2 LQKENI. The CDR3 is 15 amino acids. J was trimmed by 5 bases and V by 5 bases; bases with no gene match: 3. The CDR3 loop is CASSSGLAGDNEQFF. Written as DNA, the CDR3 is TGTGCCAGCTCATCCGGACTAGCGGGAGACAATGAGCAGTTCTTC.

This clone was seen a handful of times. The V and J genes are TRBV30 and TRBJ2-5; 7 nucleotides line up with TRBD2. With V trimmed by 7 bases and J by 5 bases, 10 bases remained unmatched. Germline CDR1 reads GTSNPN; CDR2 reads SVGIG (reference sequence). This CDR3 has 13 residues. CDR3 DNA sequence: TGTGCCTCCGAGCGGGATCGAGCGGAGACCCAGTACTTC. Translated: CASERDRAETQYF. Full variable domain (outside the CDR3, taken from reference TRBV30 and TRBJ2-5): SQTIHQWPATLVQPVGSPLSLECTVEGTSNPNLYWYRQAAGRGLQLLFYSVGIGQISSEVPQNLSASRPQDRQFILSSKKLLLSDSGFYLCASERDRAETQYFGPGTRLLVL.

The DNA for the CDR3 is TGCAGCGTTGACACGGAGCTTGGAGCTAACTATGGCTACACCTTC. Its translation: CSVDTELGANYGYTF. The J gene is TRBJ1-2, the V gene TRBV29-1, with D uncertain. CDR1 is SQVTM, CDR2 ANQGSEA, per germline. V was shortened by 3 bases and J by 0 bases, with 14 bases between the two germline ends. The CDR3 is 15 amino acids.

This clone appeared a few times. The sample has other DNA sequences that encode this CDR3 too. CDR3 amino acids: CASSAPRETQYF. CDR3 in DNA: TGTGCCAGCAGCGCCCCCAGGGAGACCCAGTACTTC. This chain joins TRBV9 and TRBJ2-5; D ambiguous. The germline V and J ends were trimmed by 3 bases and 5 bases, with 8 bases remaining between them. CDR1 SGDLS and CDR2 YYNGEE come from the germline V gene. The CDR3 runs 12 residues. Supplemented by reference TRBV9 and TRBJ2-5, the full variable domain reads DSGVTQTPKHLITATGQRVTLRCSPRSGDLSVYWYQQSLDQGLQFLIQYYNGEERAKGNILERFSAQQFPDLHSELNLSSLELGDSALYFCASSAPRETQYFGPGTRLLVL.

The CDR3, as DNA: TGTGCCAGCAGCGGACAGTTTTTGTATGAGCAGTTCTTC. It codes for CASSGQFLYEQFF. V gene TRBV2 combines with J gene TRBJ2-1, with D possibly TRBD1 on 6 matching bases. Germline V lookup: CDR1 SNHLY, CDR2 FYNNEI. The CDR3 has 13 residues. The V end lost 6 bases, the J end lost 8 bases, and 14 bases lay between the germline ends.

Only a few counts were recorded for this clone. CDR3 loop: CAWNLLGRVHTEAFF. The CDR3 DNA is TGTGCCTGGAATCTTCTTGGGCGGGTACACACTGAAGCTTTCTTT. The rearrangement links TRBV30 to TRBJ1-1; no definite D call. Germline loops: CDR1 GTSNPN, CDR2 SVGIG (reference sequence). This CDR3 spans 15 amino acids. V lost 4 bases, J lost 3 bases, and 18 bases lay in between.

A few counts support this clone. The CDR3 DNA follows: TGCGCCAGCAGCCAATCGGGGACTAGCGGGAGTTCAATCAATGAGCAGTTCTTC. Protein product: CASSQSGTSGSSINEQFF. V usage is TRBV4-3 and J usage is TRBJ2-1; TRBD2 agrees at 14 bases. V trimming: 2 bases; J trimming: 6 bases; junction bases outside the gene matches: 9. The CDR3 consists of 18 residues. The germline gives CDR1 LGHNA, CDR2 YSLEER.

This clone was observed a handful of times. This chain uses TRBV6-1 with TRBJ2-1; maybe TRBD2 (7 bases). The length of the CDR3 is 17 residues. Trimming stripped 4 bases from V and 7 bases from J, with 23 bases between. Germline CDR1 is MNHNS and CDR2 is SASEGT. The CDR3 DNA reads TGTGCCAGCAGTGTAGTTCTTAGGGGGGGGGCTGTGAATGAGCAGTTCTTC. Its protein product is CASSVVLRGGAVNEQFF.